The clone carrying this TCR beta chain was seen a few times. These data originate in a study of cytomegalovirus exposure and HLA in healthy donors. 13 Jbeta primers and 60 Vbeta primers were used for the PCR. The table came from immunoSEQ multiplex PCR; TCRdb's copy has only in-frame clones and leaves some out. The table has about 31,000 clones, around 40% seen once. At the time of sampling, donors were nominally healthy, though unrecorded immune exposures were likely. Sequenced material: PBMCs. This clonotype originated in a woman in her 50s in good health and CMV-seronegative.

DNA for the CDR3: TGTGCCAGCCGACTCGCCGGGACAGGGGGCCCCTATGGCTACACCTTC. Residues: CASRLAGTGGPYGYTF. The chain uses TRBV28 and TRBJ1-2; 12 bases align to TRBD1. The CDR3 contains 16 residues. Germline-derived CDR1 and CDR2 are MDHEN and SYDVKM. Trimming at V came to 8 bases and at J to 4 bases, leaving 11 bases not matched to a gene.